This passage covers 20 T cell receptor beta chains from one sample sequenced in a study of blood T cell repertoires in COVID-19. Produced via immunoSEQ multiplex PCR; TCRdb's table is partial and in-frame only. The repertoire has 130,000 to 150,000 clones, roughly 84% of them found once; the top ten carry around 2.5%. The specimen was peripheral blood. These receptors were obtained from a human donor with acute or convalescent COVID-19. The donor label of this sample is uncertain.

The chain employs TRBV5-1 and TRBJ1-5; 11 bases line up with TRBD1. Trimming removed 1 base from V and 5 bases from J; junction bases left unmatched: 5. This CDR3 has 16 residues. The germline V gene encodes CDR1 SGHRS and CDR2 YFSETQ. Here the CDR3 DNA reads TGCGCCAGCAGCTTGAGGGACAGGGGGGGTGATCAGCCCCAGCATTTT. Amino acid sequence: CASSLRDRGGDQPQHF.

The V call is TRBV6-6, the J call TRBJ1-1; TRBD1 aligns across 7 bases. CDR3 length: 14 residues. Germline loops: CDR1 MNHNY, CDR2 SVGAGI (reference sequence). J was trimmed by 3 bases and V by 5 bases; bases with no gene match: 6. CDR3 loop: CASSATGRDTEAFF. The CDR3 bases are TGTGCCAGCAGTGCGACAGGGCGGGACACTGAAGCTTTCTTT.

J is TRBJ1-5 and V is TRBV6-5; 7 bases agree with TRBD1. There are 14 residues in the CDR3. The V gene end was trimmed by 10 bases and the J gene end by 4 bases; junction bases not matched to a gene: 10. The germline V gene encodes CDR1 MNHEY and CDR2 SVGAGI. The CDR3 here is CATGIGQVNQPQHF. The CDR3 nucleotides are TGTGCCACCGGAATCGGACAGGTTAATCAGCCCCAGCATTTT.

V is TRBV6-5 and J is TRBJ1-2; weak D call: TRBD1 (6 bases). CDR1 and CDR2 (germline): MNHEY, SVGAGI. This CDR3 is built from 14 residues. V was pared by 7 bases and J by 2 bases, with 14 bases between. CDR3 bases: TGTGCCAGCAACAACAGGGCCACCAACTATGGCTACACCTTC. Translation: CASNNRATNYGYTF.

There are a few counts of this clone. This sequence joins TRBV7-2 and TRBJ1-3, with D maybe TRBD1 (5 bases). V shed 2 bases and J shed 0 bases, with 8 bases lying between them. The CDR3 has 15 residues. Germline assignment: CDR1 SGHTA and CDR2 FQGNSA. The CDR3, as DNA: TGTGCCAGCAGCTTATCAGGGATCTCTGGAAACACCATATATTTT. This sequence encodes CASSLSGISGNTIYF.

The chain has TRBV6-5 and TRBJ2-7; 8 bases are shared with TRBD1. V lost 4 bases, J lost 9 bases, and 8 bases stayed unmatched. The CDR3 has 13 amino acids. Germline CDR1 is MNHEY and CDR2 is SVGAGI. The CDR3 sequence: CASSFLQGEAQYV. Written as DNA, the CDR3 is TGTGCCAGCAGTTTCCTACAGGGGGAAGCGCAGTACGTC.

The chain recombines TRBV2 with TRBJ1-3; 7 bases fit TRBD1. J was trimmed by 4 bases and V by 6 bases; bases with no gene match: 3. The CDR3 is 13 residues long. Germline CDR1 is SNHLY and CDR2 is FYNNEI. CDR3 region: CASRQGIGNTIYF. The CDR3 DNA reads TGTGCCAGCAGACAGGGGATAGGAAACACCATATATTTT.

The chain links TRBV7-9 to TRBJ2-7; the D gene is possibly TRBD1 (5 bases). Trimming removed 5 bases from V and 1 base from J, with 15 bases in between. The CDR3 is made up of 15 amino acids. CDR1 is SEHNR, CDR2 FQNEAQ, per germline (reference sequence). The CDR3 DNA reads TGTGCCAGCAGCGAAACCCTGGACACTTCCTACGAGCAGTACTTC. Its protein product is CASSETLDTSYEQYF.

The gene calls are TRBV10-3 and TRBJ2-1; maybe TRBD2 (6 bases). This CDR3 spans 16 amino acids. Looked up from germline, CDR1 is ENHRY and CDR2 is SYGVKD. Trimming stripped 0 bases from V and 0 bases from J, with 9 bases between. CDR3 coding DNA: TGTGCCATCAGTGAGTCGACGGGGGACTCCTACAATGAGCAGTTCTTC. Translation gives CAISESTGDSYNEQFF.

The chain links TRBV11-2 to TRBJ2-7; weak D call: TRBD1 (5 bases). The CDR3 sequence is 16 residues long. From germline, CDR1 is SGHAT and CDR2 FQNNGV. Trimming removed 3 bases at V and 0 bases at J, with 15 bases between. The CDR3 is CASSFITGRSSYEQYF. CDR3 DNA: TGTGCCAGCAGCTTCATTACAGGACGGAGCTCCTACGAGCAGTACTTC.

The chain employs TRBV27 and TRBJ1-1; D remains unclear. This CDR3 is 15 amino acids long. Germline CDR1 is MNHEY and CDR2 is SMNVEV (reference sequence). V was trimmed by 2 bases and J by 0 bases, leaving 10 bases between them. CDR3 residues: CASSLTGNLNTEAFF. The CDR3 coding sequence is TGTGCCAGCAGTTTAACGGGGAACCTGAACACTGAAGCTTTCTTT.

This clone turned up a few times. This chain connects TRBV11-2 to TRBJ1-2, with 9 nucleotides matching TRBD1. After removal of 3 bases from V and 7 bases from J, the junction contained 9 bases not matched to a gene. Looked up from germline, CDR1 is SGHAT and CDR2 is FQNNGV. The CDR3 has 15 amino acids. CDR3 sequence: CASSLMGQGLSGYTF. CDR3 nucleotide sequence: TGTGCCAGCAGCTTGATGGGACAGGGACTTAGTGGCTACACCTTC.

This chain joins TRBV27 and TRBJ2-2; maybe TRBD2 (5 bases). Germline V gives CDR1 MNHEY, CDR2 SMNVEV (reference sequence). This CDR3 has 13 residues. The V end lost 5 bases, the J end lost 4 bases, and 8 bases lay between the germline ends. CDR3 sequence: CASSPRATGELFF. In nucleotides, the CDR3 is TGTGCCAGCAGTCCGCGGGCCACCGGGGAGCTGTTTTTT.

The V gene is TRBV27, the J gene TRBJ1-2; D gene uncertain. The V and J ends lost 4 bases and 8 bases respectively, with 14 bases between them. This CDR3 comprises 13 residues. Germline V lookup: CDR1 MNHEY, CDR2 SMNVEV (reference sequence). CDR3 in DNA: TGTGCCAGCAGTTCCCCGCTAGGGAGCGGCTACACCTTC. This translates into CASSSPLGSGYTF.

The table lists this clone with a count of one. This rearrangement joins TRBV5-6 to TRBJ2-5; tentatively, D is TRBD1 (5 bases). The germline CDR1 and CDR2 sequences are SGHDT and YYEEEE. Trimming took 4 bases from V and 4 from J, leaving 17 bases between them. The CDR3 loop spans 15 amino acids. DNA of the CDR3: TGTGCCAGCAGCCTCGGGTGGCAGGGAACAGAGACCCAGTACTTC. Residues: CASSLGWQGTETQYF.

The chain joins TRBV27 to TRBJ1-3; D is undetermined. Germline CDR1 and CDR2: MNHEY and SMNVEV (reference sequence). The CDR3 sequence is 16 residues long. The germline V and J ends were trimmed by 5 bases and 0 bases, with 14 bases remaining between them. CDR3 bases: TGTGCCAGCAGTCCTAGCCGGGCTCCCTCTGGAAACACCATATATTTT. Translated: CASSPSRAPSGNTIYF.

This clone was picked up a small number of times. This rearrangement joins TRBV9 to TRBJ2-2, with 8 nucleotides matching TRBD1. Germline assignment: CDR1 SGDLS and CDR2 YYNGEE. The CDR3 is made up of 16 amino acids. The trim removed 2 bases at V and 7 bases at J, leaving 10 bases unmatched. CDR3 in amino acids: CASSVDRGGRSGELFF. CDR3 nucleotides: TGTGCCAGCAGCGTTGACAGGGGCGGTAGAAGCGGGGAGCTGTTTTTT.

As DNA, the CDR3 is TGTGCCAGCAGCCCCGGTGTTGGCGGGACCCAGTACTTC. Residues: CASSPGVGGTQYF. J is TRBJ2-5 and V is TRBV3-1 (or the pseudogene TRBV3-2); D ambiguous. Germline assignment: CDR1 LGHDT and CDR2 YNNKEL (reference sequence). The CDR3 spans 13 residues. Trimming left V 4 bases short and J 7 bases short, with 13 bases between.

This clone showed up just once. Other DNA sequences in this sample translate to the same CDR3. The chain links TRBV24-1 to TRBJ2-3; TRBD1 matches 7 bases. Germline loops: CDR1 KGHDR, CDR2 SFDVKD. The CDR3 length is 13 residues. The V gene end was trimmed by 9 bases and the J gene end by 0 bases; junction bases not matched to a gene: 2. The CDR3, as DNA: TGTGCCACCCGGGACAGTAGCACAGATACGCAGTATTTT. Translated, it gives CATRDSSTDTQYF.

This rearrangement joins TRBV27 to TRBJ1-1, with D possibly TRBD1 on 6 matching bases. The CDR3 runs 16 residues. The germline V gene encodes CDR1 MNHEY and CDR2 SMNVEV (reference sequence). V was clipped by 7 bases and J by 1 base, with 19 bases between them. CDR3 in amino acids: CASKRGIDRSNTEAFF. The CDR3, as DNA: TGTGCCAGCAAGAGGGGCATCGACAGGTCGAACACTGAAGCTTTCTTT.